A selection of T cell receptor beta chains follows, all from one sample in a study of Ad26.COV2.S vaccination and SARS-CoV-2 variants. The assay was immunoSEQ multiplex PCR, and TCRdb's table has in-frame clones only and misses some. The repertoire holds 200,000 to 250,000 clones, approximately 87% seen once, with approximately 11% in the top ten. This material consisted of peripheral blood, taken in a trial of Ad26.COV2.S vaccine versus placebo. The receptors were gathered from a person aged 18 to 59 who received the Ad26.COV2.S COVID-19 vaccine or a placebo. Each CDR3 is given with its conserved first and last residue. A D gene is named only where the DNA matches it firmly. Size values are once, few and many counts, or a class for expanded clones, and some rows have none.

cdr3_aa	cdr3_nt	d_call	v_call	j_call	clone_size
CASSEYEQYF	TGTGCCAGCAGTGAATACGAGCAGTACTTC	NA	TRBV6-1	TRBJ2-7	NA
CASSERMNGELFF	TGTGCCAGCAGTGAAAGGATGAACGGGGAGCTGTTTTTT	NA	TRBV6-1	TRBJ2-2	NA
CASSVASVGYNEQFF	TGTGCCAGCAGCGTAGCTAGCGTCGGCTACAATGAGCAGTTCTTC	NA	TRBV9	TRBJ2-1	NA
CASSTRQGPYGYTF	TGTGCCAGCAGCACAAGACAGGGACCCTATGGCTACACCTTC	NA	TRBV21-1	TRBJ1-2	NA
CATSGGDRANEQFF	TGTGCCACCAGTGGGGGGGACAGGGCTAATGAGCAGTTCTTC	TRBD1	TRBV24-1	TRBJ2-1	NA
CASSREGQGRDGYTF	TGTGCCAGCAGCCGAGAGGGACAGGGGAGGGACGGCTACACCTTC	TRBD1	TRBV3-1/TRBV3-2	TRBJ1-2	few
CASSIALWDRGYEQYF	TGTGCCAGTAGTATAGCTCTCTGGGACAGGGGGTACGAGCAGTACTTC	TRBD1	TRBV19	TRBJ2-7	NA
CASRPFGANYGYTF	TGTGCCAGTCGCCCCTTCGGAGCTAACTATGGCTACACCTTC	NA	TRBV19	TRBJ1-2	few
CASKGGGTYNEQFF	TGTGCCAGTAAGGGGGGAGGAACCTACAATGAGCAGTTCTTC	NA	TRBV19	TRBJ2-1	NA
CASSRNSNQPQHF	TGTGCCAGTAGTAGAAATAGCAATCAGCCCCAGCATTTT	NA	TRBV19	TRBJ1-5	once
CASSFSGTGQSSYNEQFF	TGTGCCAGCAGTTTCTCCGGGACAGGGCAGAGCTCCTACAATGAGCAGTTCTTC	TRBD1	TRBV28	TRBJ2-1	NA
CASSLKDRGMDEQYF	TGTGCCAGCAGCCTCAAGGACAGGGGTATGGACGAGCAGTACTTC	TRBD1	TRBV3-1/TRBV3-2	TRBJ2-7	NA
CASTPDRARAEAFF	TGTGCCAGCACCCCGGACAGGGCTCGAGCTGAAGCTTTCTTT	TRBD1	TRBV6-5	TRBJ1-1	NA
CASSPGQGETQYF	TGTGCCAGCAGCCCGGGACAGGGGGAGACCCAGTACTTC	TRBD1	TRBV7-9	TRBJ2-5	NA
CASSLRSTNTEAFF	TGTGCCAGCAGCTTAAGGTCTACGAACACTGAAGCTTTCTTT	NA	TRBV7-2	TRBJ1-1	NA
CASSKEATDEQFF	TGTGCCAGCAGCAAAGAGGCTACCGATGAGCAGTTCTTC	NA	TRBV11-3	TRBJ2-1	NA
CASSHTDRAQETQYF	TGTGCCAGCAGCCATACGGACAGGGCCCAAGAGACCCAGTACTTC	TRBD1	TRBV7-9	TRBJ2-5	NA
CSVDPLAGGHTDTQYF	TGCAGCGTTGACCCACTAGCGGGAGGCCACACAGATACGCAGTATTTT	TRBD2	TRBV29-1	TRBJ2-3	NA
CASSLGPGGYNEQFF	TGTGCCAGCAGCTTAGGTCCGGGGGGCTACAATGAGCAGTTCTTC	TRBD2	TRBV7-2	TRBJ2-1	NA
CASSLGQLYEQYF	TGTGCCAGCAGCTTGGGCCAATTGTACGAGCAGTACTTC	NA	TRBV7-2	TRBJ2-7	NA
CASSLGGDTEAFF	TGTGCCAGCAGCTTAGGGGGGGACACTGAAGCTTTCTTT	NA	TRBV7-6	TRBJ1-1	NA
CASSRGTATIRNYGYTF	TGTGCCAGCAGCCGTGGGACAGCTACGATTCGTAACTATGGCTACACCTTC	TRBD1	TRBV7-2	TRBJ1-2	once
CATGTFNQPQHF	TGTGCCACTGGGACTTTCAATCAGCCCCAGCATTTT	NA	TRBV19	TRBJ1-5	NA
CASSSWDYPYNEQFF	TGTGCCAGTAGTTCCTGGGACTACCCGTACAATGAGCAGTTCTTC	TRBD2	TRBV19	TRBJ2-1	NA
CASSKYTGQQNTGELFF	TGTGCCAGCAGCAAATATACAGGGCAACAGAACACCGGGGAGCTGTTTTTT	NA	TRBV11-3	TRBJ2-2	NA
CASSSRDRGTQDEQYF	TGTGCCAGCAGTTCACGGGACAGGGGGACACAAGACGAGCAGTACTTC	TRBD1	TRBV27	TRBJ2-7	NA
CASSQAAAGDYGYTF	TGTGCCAGCAGCCAAGCGGCGGCGGGGGACTATGGCTACACCTTC	NA	TRBV3-1/TRBV3-2	TRBJ1-2	NA
CASLIPRAGANVLTF	TGTGCCAGCCTCATCCCAAGGGCTGGGGCCAACGTCCTGACTTTC	NA	TRBV18	TRBJ2-6	NA
CASSAQITDEQYF	TGCGCCAGCAGTGCCCAGATTACTGACGAGCAGTACTTC	NA	TRBV10-1	TRBJ2-7	once
CASSYKKGLQETQYF	TGTGCCAGCAGTTACAAAAAGGGGCTCCAAGAGACCCAGTACTTC	NA	TRBV6-5	TRBJ2-5	NA
CASSFGTSQNTEAFF	TGTGCCAGCAGCTTTGGCACTAGCCAGAACACTGAAGCTTTCTTT	NA	TRBV5-6	TRBJ1-1	NA
CAWMAGANVLTF	TGTGCCTGGATGGCTGGGGCCAACGTCCTGACTTTC	NA	TRBV30	TRBJ2-6	NA
CASSPRTSGRAVYNEQFF	TGTGCCAGCAGCCCACGGACTAGCGGGAGGGCCGTTTACAATGAGCAGTTCTTC	TRBD2	TRBV13	TRBJ2-1	once
CASSTGTSTHEQFF	TGTGCCAGTAGTACGGGGACTAGTACGCATGAGCAGTTCTTC	TRBD2	TRBV19	TRBJ2-1	NA
CASSLAGQAAGTSGIQGEQFF	TGTGCCAGCAGCTTAGCGGGACAGGCCGCGGGGACTAGCGGGATCCAAGGAGAGCAGTTCTTC	TRBD2	TRBV7-6	TRBJ2-1	NA
CASSEGTYEQYF	TGCGCCAGCAGTGAGGGTACCTACGAGCAGTACTTC	NA	TRBV10-1	TRBJ2-7	NA
CATSDFVRGRGGELFF	TGTGCCACCAGTGATTTTGTCAGGGGGCGTGGCGGGGAGCTGTTTTTT	TRBD1	TRBV24-1	TRBJ2-2	NA
CASSNRQGATEAFF	TGTGCCAGCAGCAACCGACAGGGGGCTACTGAAGCTTTCTTT	TRBD1	TRBV6-5	TRBJ1-1	NA